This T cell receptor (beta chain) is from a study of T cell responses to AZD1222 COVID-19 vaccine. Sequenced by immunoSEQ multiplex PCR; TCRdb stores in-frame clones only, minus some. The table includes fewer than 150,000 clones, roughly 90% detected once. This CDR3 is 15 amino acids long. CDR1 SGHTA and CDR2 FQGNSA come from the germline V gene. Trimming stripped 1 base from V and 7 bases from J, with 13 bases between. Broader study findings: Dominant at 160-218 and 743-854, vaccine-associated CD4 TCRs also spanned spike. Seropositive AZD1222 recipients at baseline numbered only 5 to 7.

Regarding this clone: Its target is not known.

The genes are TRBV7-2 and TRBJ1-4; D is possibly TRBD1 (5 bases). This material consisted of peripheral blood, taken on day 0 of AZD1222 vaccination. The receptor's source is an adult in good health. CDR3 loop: CASSLGGRAGEKLFF. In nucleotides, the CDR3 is TGTGCCAGCAGCTTAGGCGGCAGGGCAGGTGAAAAACTGTTTTTT. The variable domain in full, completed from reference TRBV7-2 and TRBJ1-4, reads GAGVSQSPSNKVTEKGKDVELRCDPISGHTALYWYRQSLGQGLEFLIYFQGNSAPDKSGLPSDRFSAERTGGSVSTLTIQRTQQEDSAVYLCASSLGGRAGEKLFFGSGTQLSVL.